Each of the 19 T cell receptor beta chains below was sequenced from the same sample in a study of shared clonotypes between healthy human individuals. Here immunoSEQ multiplex PCR was the method, and the copy in TCRdb shows in-frame clones only, minus some. This table has about 990,000 clones, more than 75% appearing once. Sequencing was performed on memory CD4+ T cells from PBMCs. As to subset: CD45RA-negative fraction. The receptors were gathered from a man between 18 and 29 years old in good health. Some clones in this sample may be carry-over from other donors' samples.

V and J are TRBV2 and TRBJ2-7; weak D call: TRBD2 (6 bases). Trimming removed 2 bases from V and 11 bases from J, with 16 bases in between. Looked up from germline, CDR1 is SNHLY and CDR2 is FYNNEI. The length of the CDR3 is 13 residues. CDR3: CASSETRGIGEYF. As DNA, the CDR3 is TGTGCCAGCAGTGAAACGCGGGGTATAGGGGAGTACTTC.

This clone was detected ten times or more. The rearrangement joins TRBV29-1 to TRBJ1-3, with D uncertain. The CDR3 contains 17 residues. Germline values: CDR1 SQVTM, CDR2 ANQGSEA. V lost 0 bases and J lost 1, with 16 bases in between. CDR3 DNA: TGCAGCGTTGAAGATCGAGGGCGGGATTTGTCTGGAAACACCATATATTTT. It codes for CSVEDRGRDLSGNTIYF. The variable domain in full, with the rest retrieved from reference TRBV29-1 and TRBJ1-3, is SAVISQKPSRDICQRGTSLTIQCQVDSQVTMMFWYRQQPGQSLTLIATANQGSEATYESGFVIDKFPISRPNLTFSTLTVSNMSPEDSSIYLCSVEDRGRDLSGNTIYFGEGSWLTVV.

As to this clone: The same CDR3 arises from other DNA sequences in this sample as well. V is TRBV6-6 and J is TRBJ1-5; D call uncertain. Germline V CDR1 and CDR2: MNHNY, SVGAGI (reference sequence). The CDR3 totals 15 residues. V was trimmed by 6 bases and J by 9 bases, leaving 21 bases between them. This CDR3 reads CASSPFSGTVPPQHF. The DNA for the CDR3 is TGTGCCAGCAGCCCATTTTCCGGAACCGTCCCGCCCCAGCATTTT.

This chain links TRBV2 with TRBJ2-3, with TRBD1 as a possible D gene (5 bases). Germline V gene lookup returns CDR1 SNHLY and CDR2 FYNNEI. With 10 bases removed from V and 6 bases from J, the gap between germline ends came to 17 bases. The CDR3 extends over 13 amino acids. CDR3 nucleotide sequence: TGTGCCACAAGGGGTCTAGTTTTGGATACGCAGTATTTT. It encodes CATRGLVLDTQYF. Full variable domain (remainder filled in from reference TRBV2 and TRBJ2-3): EPEVTQTPSHQVTQMGQEVILRCVPISNHLYFYWYRQILGQKVEFLVSFYNNEISEKSEIFDDQFSVERPDGSNFTLKIRSTKLEDSAMYFCATRGLVLDTQYFGPGTRLTVL.

V and J are TRBV7-8 and TRBJ2-5; 10 positions agree with TRBD1. Germline CDR1 SGHVS, CDR2 FQNEAQ. The V and J ends lost 2 bases and 4 bases, in that order; junction bases with no gene match: 7. The CDR3 is 16 amino acids. The CDR3 DNA reads as TGTGCCAGCAGCTTAACGACAGGGGGCTCGCGAGAGACCCAGTACTTC. Translated: CASSLTTGGSRETQYF.

The chain is built from TRBV28 and TRBJ2-2, with TRBD1 matching 11 bases. The CDR3 is 15 residues long. J was trimmed by 6 bases and V by 6 bases; bases with no gene match: 6. Germline V gives CDR1 MDHEN, CDR2 SYDVKM. CDR3 DNA sequence: TGTGCCAGCAGGGGACAGGGGGGAAAGGCCGGGGAGCTGTTTTTT. Translated: CASRGQGGKAGELFF.

In this sample, this clone turned up a few times. This chain connects TRBV7-3 to TRBJ2-5; TRBD1 aligns across 7 bases. The CDR3 length is 13 residues. V shed 6 bases and J 3 bases; nucleotides not matched to a gene: 4. Per germline, CDR1 SGHTA and CDR2 FQGTGA. The CDR3 nucleotides are TGTGCCAGCAGTATAGACAGGGAAGAGACCCAGTACTTC. Protein: CASSIDREETQYF.

V gene TRBV27 combines with J gene TRBJ1-5; the D gene is possibly TRBD1 (6 bases). In germline, CDR1 is MNHEY, CDR2 SMNVEV (reference sequence). V was trimmed by 6 bases and J by 4 bases, leaving 10 bases between them. The CDR3 length is 13 residues. The CDR3 nucleotides read TGTGCCAGCAGAGACAGGATTAATCAGCCCCAGCATTTT. Protein product: CASRDRINQPQHF.

CDR3 region: CASSLWGAPRTEAFF. In DNA form, the CDR3 reads TGTGCCAGCAGTTTATGGGGGGCACCAAGAACTGAAGCTTTCTTT. This chain connects TRBV28 to TRBJ1-1, with D tentatively TRBD1 (6 bases). This CDR3 spans 15 amino acids. V was shortened by 0 bases and J by 5 bases, with 13 bases between the two germline ends. Looked up from germline, CDR1 is MDHEN and CDR2 is SYDVKM.

The J gene is TRBJ2-1, the V gene TRBV7-3, with D possibly being TRBD2 (6 bases). This CDR3 is 13 amino acids long. Germline-derived CDR1 and CDR2 are SGHTA and FQGTGA. V was shortened by 0 bases and J by 10 bases, with 10 bases between the two germline ends. CDR3 in amino acids: CASSLTSGQEQFF. DNA of the CDR3: TGTGCCAGCAGCTTAACTAGCGGTCAGGAGCAGTTCTTC.

This rearrangement joins TRBV4-2 to TRBJ2-2, with 9 bases identical to TRBD2. The CDR3 covers 17 residues. The germline V gene encodes CDR1 LGHNA and CDR2 YNFKEQ. V was pared by 5 bases and J by 10 bases, with 17 bases of the junction left unmatched. CDR3 residues: CASSYSGSGSMGEELFF. CDR3 DNA: TGTGCCAGCAGCTATAGCGGGAGCGGTAGCATGGGTGAGGAGCTGTTTTTT.

This clone has a single count. The genes are TRBV5-8 and TRBJ2-3, with 10 positions matching TRBD1. Per the germline V gene, CDR1 is SGHTS and CDR2 is YDEGEE. The CDR3 is made up of 16 amino acids. Losses at the gene ends were 0 bases for V and 3 bases for J; bases not matched to a gene: 4. DNA of the CDR3: TGTGCCAGCAGCTTGGGAGACAGGGGGCGGACAGATACGCAGTATTTT. Amino acids: CASSLGDRGRTDTQYF.

There are a few counts of this clone. The rearrangement joins TRBV5-5 to TRBJ1-4; 7 bases line up with TRBD1. Germline CDR1 and CDR2: SGHKS and YYEKEE (reference sequence). J lost 8 bases, V lost 4 bases, and 8 bases had no gene match. CDR3 length equals 14 residues. Written as DNA, the CDR3 is TGTGCCAGCAGCCTCGACAGGGTTGTCGAAAAACTGTTTTTT. Amino acid sequence: CASSLDRVVEKLFF.

The chain combines TRBV2 with TRBJ2-1; 8 bases align to TRBD2. This CDR3 contains 15 residues. Germline CDR1 is SNHLY and CDR2 is FYNNEI. V gave up 3 bases and J gave up 2 bases; unmatched junction bases: 3. CDR3 in amino acids: CASSEEGLAYNEQFF. The DNA for the CDR3 is TGTGCCAGCAGTGAGGAGGGACTAGCCTACAATGAGCAGTTCTTC.

This chain links TRBV29-1 with TRBJ2-1; tentative D call: TRBD2 (5 bases). From germline, CDR1 is SQVTM and CDR2 ANQGSEA. The CDR3 contains 15 residues. V was pared by 8 bases and J by 5 bases, with 22 bases between. The chain's CDR3 is CSTSLTGRGDNEQFF. The CDR3 coding sequence is TGCAGCACCTCCCTGACGGGGAGAGGAGACAATGAGCAGTTCTTC.

The table lists this clone with a few counts. The sample carries other DNA sequences with the same CDR3. The chain joins TRBV27 to TRBJ2-7; either TRBD1 or TRBD2 may fit D (5 bases each). The CDR3 totals 15 residues. Between the trimmed V and J ends, which lost 3 bases and 1 base, there was a span of 13 bases. The V gene's germline CDR1 is MNHEY and CDR2 SMNVEV (reference sequence). The CDR3 DNA is TGTGCCAGCAGTTTTAGAGGGGCAGGATCCTACGAGCAGTACTTC. This translates into CASSFRGAGSYEQYF.

This clone was counted a single time. The V and J genes are TRBV19 and TRBJ1-5; no clear D. CDR3 length: 14 amino acids. Trimming removed 2 bases from V and 1 base from J, with 6 bases in between. Germline V gene sequence: CDR1 LNHDA, CDR2 SQIVND (reference sequence). DNA for the CDR3: TGTGCCAGTAGTATACCCGTAAGCAATCAGCCCCAGCATTTT. It codes for CASSIPVSNQPQHF.

This rearrangement joins TRBV18 to TRBJ2-7, with 10 bases matching TRBD1. Trimming cost V 3 bases and J 5 bases; bases outside gene matches: 7. This CDR3 has 15 residues. Germline CDR1 KGHSH, CDR2 LQKENI. CDR3 region: CASSPVRQGANEQYF. CDR3 DNA sequence: TGTGCCAGCTCACCGGTCCGACAGGGGGCCAACGAGCAGTACTTC.

A word on this clone: This may be a read error, as it is one base from a much larger clone. This chain joins TRBV5-1 and TRBJ1-1; 7 bases are shared with TRBD1. CDR1 SGHRS and CDR2 YFSETQ come from the germline V gene. V shed 0 bases and J 1 base; nucleotides not matched to a gene: 3. CDR3 length: 15 amino acids. CDR3 in DNA: TGCGCCAGCAGCTTGGTAGGGACAGCGAACACTGAAGCTTTCTTT. Its protein is CASSLVGTANTEAFF.